This entry lists 19 T cell receptor beta chains sequenced from one sample in a study of T and B cells in COVID-19 patients. TRB rearrangements were amplified by multiplex PCR with BIOMED2 TRB-A/B primers. One entry per CDR3 protein results from TCRdb running MiXCR on the multiplex PCR reads. The table shows under 7,500 distinct CDR3 sequences, with approximately 26% occurring only once. Each TRB amplification used about 250-550 ng of genomic DNA from blood. The sequenced sample was blood. These receptors were taken from a human donor with active COVID-19.

This chain joins TRBV6-5 and TRBJ2-1; TRBD2 matches 7 bases. After removal of 5 bases from V and 6 bases from J, the junction contained 7 bases not matched to a gene. Germline CDR1 and CDR2: MNHEY and SVGAGI. The CDR3 spans 14 residues. For the CDR3, the DNA is TGTGCCAGCAGTCCCAGCGGGGAGTTCAATGAGCAGTTCTTC. Protein sequence: CASSPSGEFNEQFF.

This clonotype has a count of ten or more. This chain joins TRBV6-5 and TRBJ2-1; TRBD2 might be the D (6 bases). The CDR3 has 15 amino acids. Germline values: CDR1 MNHEY, CDR2 SVGAGI. Trimming cost V 6 bases and J 5 bases, with 17 bases left between them. The CDR3 region has the DNA TGTGCCAGCAGGCTGGGTGGAGGGTCTAACAATGAGCAGTTCTTC. The encoded protein is CASRLGGGSNNEQFF.

The chain employs TRBV29-1 and TRBJ2-1; maybe TRBD1 (7 bases). The germline V gene has CDR1 SQVTM and CDR2 ANQGSEA. The CDR3 has 15 residues. Deletions cut 7 bases from V and 8 bases from J, with 24 bases between. DNA for the CDR3: TGCAGCGCCTACGGAGGGGGCCCCCCCTTGTATGAGCAGTTCTTC. Translating gives CSAYGGGPPLYEQFF.

The V and J genes are TRBV12-3 or TRBV12-4 and TRBJ1-2; perhaps TRBD1 as D (6 bases). This CDR3 has 14 amino acids. V was shortened by 2 bases and J by 5 bases, with 12 bases between the two germline ends. The CDR3 is CASSLFRGGYGYTF. The CDR3 DNA follows: TGTGCCAGCAGTTTATTCCGAGGGGGGTATGGCTACACCTTC.

V is TRBV10-3 and J is TRBJ2-7, with TRBD1 matching over 8 bases. CDR3 length: 13 amino acids. Germline CDR1 and CDR2: ENHRY and SYGVKD. V dropped 10 bases and J dropped 0; count of bases not matched to a gene: 5. DNA for the CDR3: TGTGCCACTAGACAGGGGCCCTCCTACGAGCAGTACTTC. Its protein is CATRQGPSYEQYF.

This clonotype has a handful of counts. The genes are TRBV5-1 and TRBJ2-2; 8 positions agree with TRBD1. This CDR3 has 16 residues. Per germline, CDR1 SGHRS and CDR2 YFSETQ. V gave up 4 bases and J gave up 6 bases; unmatched junction bases: 11. Written as DNA, the CDR3 is TGCGCCAGCAGCGCAGGGACAGGTGATGTGGCCGGGGAGCTGTTTTTT. It is translated as CASSAGTGDVAGELFF.

A word on this clonotype: This may come from a read error, since a much larger clone is one base off. Written as DNA, the CDR3 is TGTGCCACCAGCTCGACAGAATCCCAAGAGACCCAGTACTTC. The encoded protein is CATSSTESQETQYF. V usage is TRBV5-5 and J usage is TRBJ2-5; possible D gene TRBD1, 5 bases. CDR1 SGHKS and CDR2 YYEKEE come from the germline V gene (reference sequence). The CDR3 covers 14 residues.

CDR3 DNA sequence: TGTGCCAGCAGCTTGGGACTAGCGGGAGGGGTCGGGGAGCTGTTTTTT. It codes for CASSLGLAGGVGELFF. The chain recombines TRBV11-2 with TRBJ2-2, with 16 bases identical to TRBD2. Germline CDR1 reads SGHAT; CDR2 reads FQNNGV. The CDR3 is 16 residues long. V gave up 3 bases and J gave up 7 bases; unmatched junction bases: 2.

The chain has TRBV20-1 and TRBJ2-7; D uncertain. The CDR3 loop spans 14 amino acids. V was shortened by 4 bases and J by 1 base, with 14 bases between the two germline ends. CDR1 and CDR2 from the germline V gene are DFQATT and SNEGSKA (reference sequence). The CDR3 region has the DNA TGCAGTGCTACCCGGCGCATTCAGTCCTACGAGCAGTACTTC. Translating gives CSATRRIQSYEQYF.

Judged by abundance, this clonotype is medium-sized. V and J are TRBV12-3 or TRBV12-4 and TRBJ2-7, with 10 bases aligning to TRBD2. The V and J ends lost 10 bases and 4 bases, in that order; junction bases with no gene match: 10. This CDR3 has 14 residues. Here the CDR3 reads CATGDASGGYEQYF. CDR3 nucleotide sequence: TGTGCCACCGGGGATGCTAGCGGGGGATACGAGCAGTACTTC.

V gene TRBV5-1 combines with J gene TRBJ2-3; 8 nucleotides align to TRBD2. Looked up from germline, CDR1 is SGHRS and CDR2 is YFSETQ. The CDR3 extends over 16 amino acids. J was trimmed by 3 bases and V by 3 bases; bases with no gene match: 9. The CDR3 region has the DNA TGCGCCAGCAGCTCCGCCCCAGCGGGGGTAACAGATACGCAGTATTTT. Translation gives CASSSAPAGVTDTQYF.

This clonotype is medium-sized. This sequence joins TRBV27 and TRBJ2-2; a weak D match, TRBD2 (5 bases). V was trimmed by 5 bases and J by 5 bases, leaving 12 bases between them. Germline V gene sequence: CDR1 MNHEY, CDR2 SMNVEV (reference sequence). The CDR3 contains 14 residues. The CDR3 here is CASSRGWATGELFF. The DNA of the CDR3 is TGTGCCAGCAGTCGAGGGTGGGCAACCGGGGAGCTGTTTTTT.

In this sample, this clonotype turned up a few times. CDR3 amino acids: CSAGGAGVTGELFF. The DNA of the CDR3 is TGCAGTGCTGGGGGGGCAGGGGTCACCGGGGAGCTGTTTTTT. The chain recombines TRBV20-1 with TRBJ2-2; tentatively, D is TRBD2 (7 bases). Trimming pared 5 bases from V and 4 bases from J, leaving 14 bases between. From germline, CDR1 is DFQATT and CDR2 SNEGSKA (reference sequence). This CDR3 spans 14 amino acids.

The J gene is TRBJ1-1, the V gene TRBV6-5; possible D gene TRBD1, 6 bases. This CDR3 has 17 amino acids. Trimming stripped 7 bases from V and 0 bases from J, with 21 bases between. Germline V gene sequence: CDR1 MNHEY, CDR2 SVGAGI. The CDR3 protein is CASTEVWGDNMNTEAFF. The CDR3 DNA is TGTGCCAGCACAGAAGTGTGGGGGGACAACATGAACACTGAAGCTTTCTTT.

This clonotype rates as medium-sized (0.01 to 0.1%). CDR3 in DNA: TGTGCCAGCTCACCACCGGGACTAGCGGGAGGGCATGAGCAGTTCTTC. It specifies CASSPPGLAGGHEQFF. The chain uses TRBV18 and TRBJ2-1; 16 bases match TRBD2. The V gene end was trimmed by 0 bases and the J gene end by 8 bases; junction bases not matched to a gene: 1. Germline lookup yields CDR1 KGHSH and CDR2 LQKENI. The CDR3 loop spans 16 amino acids.

This clonotype is medium-sized by share. This chain links TRBV6-6 with TRBJ2-2, with D perhaps TRBD2 (5 bases). The CDR3 is 16 residues long. V lost 0 bases and J lost 6, with 14 bases in between. The germline V gene encodes CDR1 MNHNY and CDR2 SVGAGI (reference sequence). The CDR3 coding sequence is TGTGCCAGCAGTTACTCACCGGGATTGGAGTCCGGGGAGCTGTTTTTT. Protein: CASSYSPGLESGELFF.

The V and J genes are TRBV7-4 and TRBJ2-1; D unclear. Germline assignment: CDR1 SGHVT and CDR2 SQSDAQ. V lost 6 bases to trimming and J lost 0 bases, with 12 bases between them. The CDR3 totals 15 residues. CDR3: CASRPMISSYNEQFF. CDR3 nucleotide sequence: TGTGCCAGCAGACCTATGATCAGCTCCTACAATGAGCAGTTCTTC.

By share, this clonotype counts as medium-sized. This chain joins TRBV10-1 and TRBJ2-2, with 7 bases matching TRBD1. Trimming took 11 bases from V and 3 from J; bases not matched to a gene: 3. The CDR3 loop spans 12 amino acids. Germline-derived CDR1 and CDR2 are WNHNN and SYGVQD (reference sequence). CDR3 sequence: CAAGGHTGELFF. CDR3 nucleotide sequence: TGCGCCGCAGGGGGTCACACCGGGGAGCTGTTTTTT.

J is TRBJ2-1 and V is TRBV10-1, with 11 bases matching TRBD2. The CDR3 sequence is 14 residues long. CDR1 is WNHNN and CDR2 is SYGVQD in the germline V gene (reference sequence). J was trimmed by 9 bases and V by 6 bases; bases with no gene match: 7. CDR3 nucleotides: TGCGCCAGCAGCCTAGCGGGGGGAAAGGGTGAGCAGTTCTTC. This encodes CASSLAGGKGEQFF.